What follows are 22 T cell receptor beta chains derived from one specimen sequenced in a study of graft-versus-host responses after intestinal transplantation. Sequenced by immunoSEQ multiplex PCR; TCRdb stores in-frame clones only, minus some. The sample includes around 90,000 clones, just under 95% of them seen just once. The antigens these receptors bind are not known. The material sequenced was unstimulated CD8+ T cells sorted from spleen or lymph node cells, taken before transplant. Receptors originate from a human donor who was the organ donor for an intestinal transplant.

The J gene is TRBJ2-3, the V gene TRBV13, with 7 bases identical to TRBD2. With 4 bases clipped from V and 2 bases from J, the junction kept 9 bases outside the gene matches. Germline-derived CDR1 and CDR2 are PRHDT and FYEKMQ (reference sequence). The CDR3 is made up of 16 amino acids. CDR3 nucleotide sequence: TGTGCCAGCAGCTCAGGTGGGGGGGGAACCACAGATACGCAGTATTTT. This encodes CASSSGGGGTTDTQYF.

The rearrangement uses TRBV5-1 and TRBJ2-1, with TRBD2 matching 11 bases. The J segment lost 4 bases and the V segment lost 4 bases, leaving 4 bases of the junction unmatched. Germline-derived CDR1 and CDR2 are SGHRS and YFSETQ. The CDR3 totals 15 residues. CDR3 nucleotides: TGCGCCAGCAGCCCAACTAGCGGGGGTTACAATGAGCAGTTCTTC. This codes for CASSPTSGGYNEQFF. Variable domain in full (rest from reference TRBV5-1 and TRBJ2-1): KAGVTQTPRYLIKTRGQQVTLSCSPISGHRSVSWYQQTPGQGLQFLFEYFSETQRNKGNFPGRFSGRQFSNSRSEMNVSTLELGDSALYLCASSPTSGGYNEQFFGPGTRLTVL.

The chain recombines TRBV6-1 with TRBJ2-1; 12 nucleotides match TRBD2. This CDR3 has 14 amino acids. Losses at the gene ends were 10 bases for V and 4 bases for J; bases not matched to a gene: 5. CDR1 and CDR2 (germline): MNHNS, SASEGT. CDR3 amino acids: CATRTSGEYNEQFF. In DNA form, the CDR3 reads TGTGCCACCCGGACTAGCGGGGAATACAATGAGCAGTTCTTC.

V usage is TRBV4-1 and J usage is TRBJ2-7; 7 positions match TRBD2. V trimming: 2 bases; J trimming: 2 bases; junction bases outside the gene matches: 6. The CDR3 has 15 amino acids. Looked up from germline, CDR1 is MGHRA and CDR2 is YSYEKL. CDR3 sequence reads: CASSQWSGITYEQYF. The DNA of the CDR3 is TGCGCCAGCAGCCAATGGAGCGGGATTACCTACGAGCAGTACTTC.

The J gene is TRBJ2-3, the V gene TRBV15; TRBD1 matches 10 bases. After removal of 3 bases from V and 5 bases from J, the junction contained 8 bases not matched to a gene. The CDR3 extends over 16 amino acids. Germline V gene sequence: CDR1 LNHNV, CDR2 YYDKDF (reference sequence). The CDR3 loop reads CATSRTTDRGRDTQYF. CDR3 coding DNA: TGTGCCACCAGCAGGACTACCGACAGGGGGCGAGATACGCAGTATTTT.

This chain connects TRBV29-1 to TRBJ2-7; TRBD2 is a possible D gene (6 bases). The CDR3 is 11 amino acids. Looked up from germline, CDR1 is SQVTM and CDR2 is ANQGSEA. Trimming took off 6 bases at V and 7 bases at J, with 13 bases between the two ends. CDR3: CSVPTAGEQYF. For the CDR3, the DNA is TGCAGCGTACCCACGGCGGGGGAGCAGTACTTC.

The chain has TRBV27 and TRBJ2-5; weak D call: TRBD2 (6 bases). Germline values: CDR1 MNHEY, CDR2 SMNVEV (reference sequence). CDR3 size: 15 residues. V was trimmed by 5 bases and J by 7 bases, leaving 20 bases between them. In DNA form, the CDR3 reads TGTGCCAGCAGTACTAATGGAGGCCGGGAGAGGACCCAGTACTTC. It specifies CASSTNGGRERTQYF.

The CDR3 coding sequence is TGCGCCAGCAGCTTGGAGGCTAGCGGGGTGAGGGAGCAGTACTTC. This encodes CASSLEASGVREQYF. The rearrangement links TRBV5-1 to TRBJ2-7; the match to TRBD2 covers 9 bases. In germline, CDR1 is SGHRS, CDR2 YFSETQ. The J segment lost 7 bases and the V segment lost 0 bases, leaving 8 bases of the junction unmatched. There are 15 residues in the CDR3.

The chain recombines TRBV11-3 with TRBJ1-6; 7 nucleotides agree with TRBD1. CDR3 size: 14 residues. V shed 5 bases, J shed 6 bases, and the junction held 4 bases outside the gene matches. Germline V CDR1 and CDR2: SGHNT, YENEEA. This CDR3 is CASSTGTANSPLHF. CDR3 coding DNA: TGTGCCAGCAGCACCGGGACAGCTAATTCACCCCTCCACTTT.

The V and J genes are TRBV30 and TRBJ1-2, with 7 bases lining up with TRBD1. V shed 1 base, J shed 1 base, and the junction held 21 bases outside the gene matches. Germline lookup yields CDR1 GTSNPN and CDR2 SVGIG (reference sequence). The CDR3 has 20 amino acids. This chain's CDR3 is CAWSGQGGNLYEPYNYGYTF. CDR3 bases: TGTGCCTGGAGTGGACAGGGAGGTAATCTATACGAACCTTATAACTATGGCTACACCTTC.

CDR3 sequence: CASSSDRLSNQPQHF. CDR3 DNA sequence: TGTGCCAGCAGCTCGGACAGATTAAGTAATCAGCCCCAGCATTTT. The rearrangement joins TRBV11-2 to TRBJ1-5, with D perhaps matching TRBD1 (6 bases). With 4 bases removed from V and 4 bases from J, the gap between germline ends came to 14 bases. The germline CDR1 and CDR2 sequences are SGHAT and FQNNGV. This CDR3 spans 15 amino acids.

This rearrangement joins TRBV16 to TRBJ2-2; no definite D call. Between the trimmed V and J ends, which lost 3 bases and 6 bases, there was a span of 11 bases. CDR1 and CDR2 (germline): KGHSY, FQNENV. This CDR3 comprises 14 residues. This CDR3 reads CASSHLSVSGELFF. In DNA, the CDR3 is TGTGCCAGCAGCCACTTATCGGTTTCCGGGGAGCTGTTTTTT.

Written as DNA, the CDR3 is TGTGCCAGCAGCCAAGTAGCCCCGGCCTTCTCTGCGTTCTACAATGAGCAGTTCTTC. Its protein product is CASSQVAPAFSAFYNEQFF. The chain combines TRBV4-2 with TRBJ2-1; D uncertain. The V gene's germline CDR1 is LGHNA and CDR2 YNFKEQ. This CDR3 is 19 amino acids long. Trimming took 1 base from V and 3 from J, leaving 22 bases between them.

The chain links TRBV5-1 to TRBJ2-6; a weak D match, TRBD2 (5 bases). The V end lost 0 bases, the J end lost 4 bases, and 8 bases lay between the germline ends. CDR1 and CDR2 (germline): SGHRS, YFSETQ. CDR3 size: 15 residues. CDR3 residues: CASSLAGSGANVLTF. In DNA, the CDR3 is TGCGCCAGCAGCTTGGCGGGGTCCGGGGCCAACGTCCTGACTTTC.

This clone was counted only a few times. The genes are TRBV29-1 and TRBJ2-7, with D unclear. The CDR3 covers 12 residues. The V end lost 4 bases, the J end lost 1 base, and 8 bases lay between the germline ends. The germline CDR1 and CDR2 sequences are SQVTM and ANQGSEA. CDR3 residues: CSVAVSSYEQYF. In nucleotides, the CDR3 is TGCAGCGTTGCAGTCTCATCCTACGAGCAGTACTTC.

As DNA, the CDR3 is TGTGCCAGCAGTGAATCGACTAGCGGAGAGACCCAGTACTTC. This encodes CASSESTSGETQYF. This chain joins TRBV6-1 and TRBJ2-5, with 9 bases fitting TRBD2. The germline V gene has CDR1 MNHNS and CDR2 SASEGT. The CDR3 is 14 amino acids. V lost 2 bases and J lost 4; bases outside the gene matches: 2.

J is TRBJ1-5 and V is TRBV5-1; no firm D call. Germline CDR1 SGHRS, CDR2 YFSETQ. Trimming took 4 bases from V and 0 from J, leaving 23 bases between them. CDR3 length: 19 residues. For the CDR3, the DNA is TGCGCCAGCAGCCAACGGCGGCTCAATATAGATTATAGCAATCAGCCCCAGCATTTT. This gives the protein CASSQRRLNIDYSNQPQHF.

The V gene is TRBV13, the J gene TRBJ2-5; 9 nucleotides align to TRBD2. Germline V lookup: CDR1 PRHDT, CDR2 FYEKMQ (reference sequence). CDR3 size: 14 residues. With V trimmed by 5 bases and J by 5 bases, 6 bases remained unmatched. As DNA, the CDR3 is TGTGCCAGCAGCCCCGGACTAGCGTCCGAGACCCAGTACTTC. Translating it yields CASSPGLASETQYF. Full variable domain (outside the CDR3, taken from reference TRBV13 and TRBJ2-5): AAGVIQSPRHLIKEKRETATLKCYPIPRHDTVYWYQQGPGQDPQFLISFYEKMQSDKGSIPDRFSAQQFSDYHSELNMSSLELGDSALYFCASSPGLASETQYFGPGTRLLVL.

The chain has TRBV7-9 and TRBJ2-1, with D unresolved. V gave up 2 bases and J gave up 0 bases, with 8 bases separating them. This CDR3 spans 15 amino acids. CDR1 is SEHNR, CDR2 FQNEAQ, per germline (reference sequence). The CDR3 reads CASSLTTSSYNEQFF. CDR3 nucleotides: TGTGCCAGCAGCTTAACTACGAGCTCCTACAATGAGCAGTTCTTC.

The CDR3: CASSLNRDRITEAFF. The DNA of the CDR3 is TGTGCCAGCAGCCTTAACAGGGATAGAATCACTGAAGCTTTCTTT. J is TRBJ1-1 and V is TRBV4-2, with D perhaps matching TRBD1 (6 bases). The CDR3 runs to 15 residues. Germline V gene lookup returns CDR1 LGHNA and CDR2 YNFKEQ. Trimming left V 4 bases short and J 4 bases short, with 16 bases between.

The genes are TRBV28 and TRBJ2-5; 9 bases are a match to TRBD2. With 0 bases clipped from V and 1 base from J, the junction kept 3 bases outside the gene matches. This CDR3 comprises 16 residues. Germline CDR1 is MDHEN and CDR2 is SYDVKM. As DNA, the CDR3 is TGTGCCAGCAGTTTATGGGCGGGAGGGGCCCAAGAGACCCAGTACTTC. Amino acid sequence: CASSLWAGGAQETQYF.

The chain combines TRBV7-8 with TRBJ2-1, with 10 bases identical to TRBD2. After removal of 4 bases from V and 7 bases from J, the junction contained 1 base not matched to a gene. Germline V gene lookup returns CDR1 SGHVS and CDR2 FQNEAQ. This CDR3 has 13 residues. The CDR3 DNA is TGTGCCAGCAGCTCGACTAGCGGGAATGAGCAGTTCTTC. It codes for CASSSTSGNEQFF.